The 21 T cell receptor beta chains below all came from one sample that was sequenced in a study of ipilimumab plus nivolumab after autologous stem cell transplantation. Sequencing used immunoSEQ multiplex PCR; TCRdb keeps in-frame clones, though not all of them. The sample yields tens of thousands of clones, under 85% seen once. The material sequenced was PBMCs, taken in a trial of ipilimumab plus nivolumab as post-transplant consolidation. The source is a male donor with diffuse large B-cell lymphoma.

The chain combines TRBV11-2 with TRBJ2-7; D call uncertain. The CDR3 is 12 residues long. Germline V gene sequence: CDR1 SGHAT, CDR2 FQNNGV. V was shortened by 5 bases and J by 2 bases, with 7 bases between the two germline ends. CDR3 residues: CASSPDPYEQYF. CDR3 DNA sequence: TGTGCCAGCAGCCCGGACCCCTACGAGCAGTACTTC.

This chain links TRBV7-9 with TRBJ2-2, with 7 positions matching TRBD2. This CDR3 has 16 amino acids. The J segment lost 2 bases and the V segment lost 5 bases, leaving 8 bases of the junction unmatched. Germline assignment: CDR1 SEHNR and CDR2 FQNEAQ (reference sequence). CDR3 region: CASSLSGGTNTGELFF. The CDR3 DNA is TGTGCCAGCAGCCTATCCGGGGGGACCAACACCGGGGAGCTGTTTTTT.

The chain uses TRBV7-2 and TRBJ1-4; D is unresolved. CDR3 length: 12 amino acids. The V gene lost 3 bases and the J gene lost 11 bases, with 10 bases spanning the gap. CDR1 and CDR2 (germline): SGHTA, FQGNSA. CDR3 in amino acids: CASSFKTDKLFF. CDR3 sequence (DNA): TGTGCCAGCAGCTTTAAGACGGATAAACTGTTTTTT.

This clone was counted once. The rearrangement uses TRBV5-4 and TRBJ2-7; no clear D. CDR3 size: 16 residues. Trimming pared 0 bases from V and 1 base from J, leaving 14 bases between. Germline lookup yields CDR1 SGHNT and CDR2 YYREEE (reference sequence). CDR3 sequence reads: CASSLVSLGTSYEQYF. The CDR3 DNA reads as TGTGCCAGCAGCTTGGTCTCCTTAGGAACGTCCTACGAGCAGTACTTC.

The rearrangement links TRBV7-2 to TRBJ2-3; D gene unclear. Germline values: CDR1 SGHTA, CDR2 FQGNSA. CDR3 length: 13 amino acids. V was pared by 2 bases and J by 4 bases, with 7 bases between. The CDR3 DNA is TGTGCCAGCAGCTTAAGGCAATCAGATACGCAGTATTTT. Translating it yields CASSLRQSDTQYF.

The chain combines TRBV7-2 with TRBJ2-5, with TRBD2 identical over 9 bases. The CDR3 is 15 residues long. With 2 bases clipped from V and 4 bases from J, the junction kept 5 bases outside the gene matches. Germline V gives CDR1 SGHTA, CDR2 FQGNSA. CDR3 sequence reads: CASSLRGGGGETQYF. Here the CDR3 DNA reads TGTGCCAGCAGCTTACGAGGCGGGGGGGGAGAGACCCAGTACTTC.

The V and J genes are TRBV11-2 and TRBJ2-1, with D possibly matching TRBD2 (6 bases). Germline CDR1 reads SGHAT; CDR2 reads FQNNGV. V was clipped by 1 base and J by 6 bases, with 7 bases between them. CDR3 length: 13 residues. The CDR3 DNA follows: TGTGCCAGCAGCTTAGGACTAGTCAATGAGCAGTTCTTC. This gives the protein CASSLGLVNEQFF.

The chain recombines TRBV7-9 with TRBJ2-7; D assignment may be TRBD1 or TRBD2 (7 bases each). The CDR3 consists of 15 residues. Trimming removed 5 bases at V and 6 bases at J, with 20 bases between. The germline V gene encodes CDR1 SEHNR and CDR2 FQNEAQ (reference sequence). CDR3 sequence: CASSPLATGEGEQYF. The CDR3 bases are TGTGCCAGCAGCCCCTTGGCCACAGGGGAGGGCGAGCAGTACTTC.

The J gene is TRBJ1-2, the V gene TRBV6-1, with D possibly being TRBD1 (5 bases). Trimming took off 5 bases at V and 8 bases at J, with 18 bases between the two ends. In germline, CDR1 is MNHNS, CDR2 SASEGT. The CDR3 contains 14 residues. The CDR3 DNA reads as TGTGCCAGCAGTTCCCAGGGTTCGGGGTACGGCTACACCTTC. This codes for CASSSQGSGYGYTF.

The rearrangement links TRBV28 to TRBJ2-7; TRBD1 agrees at 8 bases. Germline V CDR1 and CDR2: MDHEN, SYDVKM. V lost 2 bases and J lost 11; bases outside the gene matches: 5. The CDR3 has 12 residues. The CDR3 DNA reads TGTGCCAGCAGTTTAAGGCAGGGGGCAGAGTACTTC. It translates to CASSLRQGAEYF. The full variable domain, its missing parts supplied by reference TRBV28 and TRBJ2-7, is DVKVTQSSRYLVKRTGEKVFLECVQDMDHENMFWYRQDPGLGLRLIYFSYDVKMKEKGDIPEGYSVSREKKERFSLILESASTNQTSMYLCASSLRQGAEYFGPGTRLTVT.

V usage is TRBV2 and J usage is TRBJ2-5; a possible D gene is TRBD1 (5 bases). The end of the DNA aligns better with TRBJ2-7, so the J call may be wrong. The CDR3 length is 13 residues. Germline V CDR1 and CDR2: SNHLY, FYNNEI. The CDR3 DNA reads as TGTGCCAGCAGTTTCAGGGCTGGGGACGAGCAGTACTTC. Translated: CASSFRAGDEQYF.

The chain uses TRBV9 and TRBJ2-4, with D perhaps TRBD1 or TRBD2 (5 bases each). V dropped 3 bases and J dropped 1 base, with 14 bases sitting between them. The CDR3 sequence is 16 residues long. Germline values: CDR1 SGDLS, CDR2 YYNGEE. The CDR3 reads CASSGGTGLAKNIQYF. The CDR3 coding sequence is TGTGCCAGCAGCGGAGGTACAGGACTGGCCAAAAACATTCAGTACTTC.

The genes are TRBV5-1 and TRBJ2-5; 9 bases map to TRBD2. V shed 3 bases and J 4 bases; nucleotides not matched to a gene: 4. Germline assignment: CDR1 SGHRS and CDR2 YFSETQ. The CDR3 sequence is 14 residues long. The CDR3 bases are TGCGCCAGCAGCTCTCCGGGACTAGCAGAGACCCAGTACTTC. Protein sequence: CASSSPGLAETQYF.

Only a few counts were recorded for this clone. The V call is TRBV18, the J call TRBJ1-1; no reliable D call. There are 14 residues in the CDR3. Germline values: CDR1 KGHSH, CDR2 LQKENI. V was cut by 2 bases and J by 1 base, with 8 bases left in between. This chain's CDR3 is CASSPTWRNTEAFF. The DNA for the CDR3 is TGTGCCAGCTCACCAACGTGGAGGAACACTGAAGCTTTCTTT.

V gene TRBV7-2 combines with J gene TRBJ2-7; no clear D. The CDR3 covers 15 residues. Trimming shortened V by 6 bases and J by 1 base, and 16 bases separated the two germline ends. Germline-derived CDR1 and CDR2 are SGHTA and FQGNSA. The CDR3 DNA is TGTGCCAGCAGTTTCGGCCGTGGTAGGTCCTACGAGCAGTACTTC. This sequence encodes CASSFGRGRSYEQYF.

The J gene is TRBJ2-2, the V gene TRBV2; 7 nucleotides align to TRBD2. V shed 2 bases, J shed 6 bases, and the junction held 15 bases outside the gene matches. The CDR3 runs to 18 residues. CDR1 is SNHLY and CDR2 is FYNNEI in the germline V gene. CDR3: CASSENPPSTSAAGELFF. The CDR3 DNA sequence: TGTGCCAGCAGTGAAAACCCGCCTAGTACTAGCGCGGCCGGGGAGCTGTTTTTT.

This clone occurred a few times. This chain links TRBV6-1 with TRBJ2-3, with D perhaps TRBD1 (6 bases). Germline-derived CDR1 and CDR2 are MNHNS and SASEGT. The CDR3 extends over 15 amino acids. Trimming took 5 bases from V and 0 from J, leaving 12 bases between them. The CDR3 sequence: CASSTTGISTDTQYF. CDR3 nucleotides: TGTGCCAGCAGTACGACAGGTATTAGCACAGATACGCAGTATTTT.

DNA for the CDR3: TGTGCCAGCTCGCCCGACAGAACCCTCTATGGCTACACCTTC. Translated, it gives CASSPDRTLYGYTF. V gene TRBV18 combines with J gene TRBJ1-2; tentatively, D is TRBD1 (5 bases). CDR1 KGHSH and CDR2 LQKENI come from the germline V gene. Trimming took off 6 bases at V and 4 bases at J, with 15 bases between the two ends. This CDR3 has 14 residues.

There are a few counts of this clone. This chain connects TRBV7-6 to TRBJ1-1; D is undetermined. Looked up from germline, CDR1 is SGHVS and CDR2 is FNYEAQ. The germline V and J ends were trimmed by 5 bases and 3 bases, with 10 bases remaining between them. The CDR3 length is 13 residues. CDR3 sequence: CASSVQSYTEAFF. DNA of the CDR3: TGTGCCAGCAGCGTACAGTCCTACACTGAAGCTTTCTTT.

The chain joins TRBV9 to TRBJ1-5; D uncertain. Germline V gives CDR1 SGDLS, CDR2 YYNGEE. The CDR3 sequence is 13 residues long. V shed 4 bases and J shed 2 bases, with 7 bases lying between them. CDR3 nucleotide sequence: TGTGCCAGCAGCTCTTGGGGCAATCAGCCCCAGCATTTT. Protein product: CASSSWGNQPQHF.

V gene TRBV5-1 combines with J gene TRBJ1-4; 9 bases are a match to TRBD1. There are 14 residues in the CDR3. J was trimmed by 8 bases and V by 4 bases; bases with no gene match: 6. Germline V gene sequence: CDR1 SGHRS, CDR2 YFSETQ. The CDR3 coding sequence is TGCGCCAGCAGCCTCCGGGACAGGGACGAAAAACTGTTTTTT. Translation gives CASSLRDRDEKLFF. Together with reference TRBV5-1 and TRBJ1-4, the CDR3 gives the full variable domain: KAGVTQTPRYLIKTRGQQVTLSCSPISGHRSVSWYQQTPGQGLQFLFEYFSETQRNKGNFPGRFSGRQFSNSRSEMNVSTLELGDSALYLCASSLRDRDEKLFFGSGTQLSVL.